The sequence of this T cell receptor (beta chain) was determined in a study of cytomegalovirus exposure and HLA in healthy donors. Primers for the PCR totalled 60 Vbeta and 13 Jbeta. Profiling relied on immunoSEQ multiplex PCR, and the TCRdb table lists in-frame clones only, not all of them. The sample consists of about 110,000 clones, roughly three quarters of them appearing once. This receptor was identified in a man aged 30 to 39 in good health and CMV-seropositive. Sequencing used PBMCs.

CDR3 protein: CASSSTGSGTQYF. For the CDR3, the DNA is TGTGCCAGCAGCTCGACAGGGTCAGGGACCCAGTACTTC. This sequence joins TRBV7-6 and TRBJ2-5; 7 bases match TRBD1. The germline gives CDR1 SGHVS, CDR2 FNYEAQ. Trimming took 4 bases from V and 7 from J; bases not matched to a gene: 6. The CDR3 is 13 residues long.